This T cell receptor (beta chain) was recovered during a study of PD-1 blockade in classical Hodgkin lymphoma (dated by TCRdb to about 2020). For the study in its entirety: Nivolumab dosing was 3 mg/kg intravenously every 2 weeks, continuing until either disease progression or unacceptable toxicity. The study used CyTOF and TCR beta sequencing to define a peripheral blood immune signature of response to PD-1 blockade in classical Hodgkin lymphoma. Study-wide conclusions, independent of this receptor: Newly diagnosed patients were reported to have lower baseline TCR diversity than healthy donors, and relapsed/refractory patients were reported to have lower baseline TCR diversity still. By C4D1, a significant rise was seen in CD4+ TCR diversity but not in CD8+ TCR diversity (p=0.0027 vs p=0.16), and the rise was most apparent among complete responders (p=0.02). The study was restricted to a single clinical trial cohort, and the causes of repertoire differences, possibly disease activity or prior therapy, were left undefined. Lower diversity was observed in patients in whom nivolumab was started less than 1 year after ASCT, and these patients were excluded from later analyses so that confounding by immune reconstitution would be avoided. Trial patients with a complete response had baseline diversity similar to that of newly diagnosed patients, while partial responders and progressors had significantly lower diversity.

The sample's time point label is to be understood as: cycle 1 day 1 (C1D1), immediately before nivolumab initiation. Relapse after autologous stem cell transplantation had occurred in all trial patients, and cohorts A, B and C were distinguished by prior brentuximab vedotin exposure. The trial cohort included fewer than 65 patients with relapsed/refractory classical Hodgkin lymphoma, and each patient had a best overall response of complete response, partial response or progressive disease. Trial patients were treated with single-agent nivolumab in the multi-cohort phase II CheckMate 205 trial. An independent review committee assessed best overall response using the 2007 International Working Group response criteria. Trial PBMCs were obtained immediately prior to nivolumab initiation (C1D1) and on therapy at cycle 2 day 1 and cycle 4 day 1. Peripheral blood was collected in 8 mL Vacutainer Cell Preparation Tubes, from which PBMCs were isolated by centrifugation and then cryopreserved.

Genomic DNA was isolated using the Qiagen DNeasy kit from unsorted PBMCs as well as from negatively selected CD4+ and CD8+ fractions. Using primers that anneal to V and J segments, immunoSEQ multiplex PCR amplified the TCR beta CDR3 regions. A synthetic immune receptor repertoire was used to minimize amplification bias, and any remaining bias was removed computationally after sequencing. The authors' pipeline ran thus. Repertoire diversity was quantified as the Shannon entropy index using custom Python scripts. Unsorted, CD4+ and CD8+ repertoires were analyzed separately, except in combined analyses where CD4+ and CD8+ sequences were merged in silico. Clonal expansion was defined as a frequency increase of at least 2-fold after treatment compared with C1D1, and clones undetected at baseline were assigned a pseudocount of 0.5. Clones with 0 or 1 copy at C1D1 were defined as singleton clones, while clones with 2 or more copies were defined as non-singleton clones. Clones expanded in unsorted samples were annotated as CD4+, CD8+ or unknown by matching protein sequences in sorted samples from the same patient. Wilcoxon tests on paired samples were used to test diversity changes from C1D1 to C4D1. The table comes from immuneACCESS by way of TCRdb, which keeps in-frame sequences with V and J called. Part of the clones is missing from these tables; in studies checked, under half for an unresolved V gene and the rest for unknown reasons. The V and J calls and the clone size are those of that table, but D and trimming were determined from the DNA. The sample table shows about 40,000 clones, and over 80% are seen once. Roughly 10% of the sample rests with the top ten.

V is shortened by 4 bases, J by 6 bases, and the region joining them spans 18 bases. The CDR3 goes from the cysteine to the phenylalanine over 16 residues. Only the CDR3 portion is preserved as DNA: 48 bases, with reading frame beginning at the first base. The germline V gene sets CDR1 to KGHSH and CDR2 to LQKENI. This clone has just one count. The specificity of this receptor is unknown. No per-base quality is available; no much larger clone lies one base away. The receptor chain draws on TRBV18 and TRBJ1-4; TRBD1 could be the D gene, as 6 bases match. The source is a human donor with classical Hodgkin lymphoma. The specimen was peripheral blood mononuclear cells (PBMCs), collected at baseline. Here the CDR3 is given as CASSLSPGTSYEKLFF. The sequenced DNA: TGTGCCAGCTCACTTTCCCCCGGGACATCCTATGAAAAACTGTTTTTT.